This T cell receptor beta chain was recovered during a study of T cells in Graves' hyperthyroidism and ophthalmopathy. In the study overall: Initial diagnosis, before any treatment, was when peripheral blood was collected.

What was amplified from RNA transcripts were TCR beta CDR3 regions. When the TCR CDR3 underwent first-round RT-PCR, the HTBI primer set was used. From the multiplex PCR reads, TCRdb called clonotypes with MiXCR, one entry per CDR3 protein. The sample records fewer than 700,000 distinct CDR3 sequences, roughly 18% being singletons. Looked up from germline, CDR1 is SGDLS and CDR2 is YYNGEE. Trimming took 7 bases from V and 5 from J; bases not matched to a gene: 9. This CDR3 comprises 14 residues. The rearrangement uses TRBV9 and TRBJ1-1; 9 bases fit TRBD1. Material for sequencing was blood. The clonotype was recovered from a woman aged 18-30 years with Graves' ophthalmopathy. CDR3 sequence reads: CASLPQGARTEAFF. CDR3 coding DNA: TGTGCCAGCCTCCCACAGGGGGCCCGGACTGAAGCTTTCTTT.